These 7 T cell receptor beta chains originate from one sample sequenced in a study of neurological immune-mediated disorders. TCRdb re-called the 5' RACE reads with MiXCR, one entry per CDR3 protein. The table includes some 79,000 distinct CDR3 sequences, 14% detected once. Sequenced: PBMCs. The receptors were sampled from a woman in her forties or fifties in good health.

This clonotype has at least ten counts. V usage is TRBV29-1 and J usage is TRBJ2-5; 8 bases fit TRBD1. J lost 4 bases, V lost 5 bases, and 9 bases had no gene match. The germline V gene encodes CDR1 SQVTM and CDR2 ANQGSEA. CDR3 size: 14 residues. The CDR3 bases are TGCAGCGTTAATAACAGGGGGGTACTAGAGACCCAGTACTTC. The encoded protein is CSVNNRGVLETQYF.

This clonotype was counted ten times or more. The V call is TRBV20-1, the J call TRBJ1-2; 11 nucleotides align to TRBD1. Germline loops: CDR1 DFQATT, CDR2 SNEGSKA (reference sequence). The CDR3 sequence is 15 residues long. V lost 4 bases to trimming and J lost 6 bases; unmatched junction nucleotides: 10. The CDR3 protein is CSATGQGAGSDGYTF. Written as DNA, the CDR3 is TGCAGTGCTACCGGACAGGGGGCGGGAAGTGATGGCTACACCTTC.

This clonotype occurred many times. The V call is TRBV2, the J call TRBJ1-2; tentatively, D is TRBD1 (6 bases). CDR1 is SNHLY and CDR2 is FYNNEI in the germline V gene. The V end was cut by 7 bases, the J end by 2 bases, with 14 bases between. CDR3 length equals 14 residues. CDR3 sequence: CASTLGTGNYGYTF. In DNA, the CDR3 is TGTGCCAGCACTTTAGGAACAGGGAACTATGGCTACACCTTC. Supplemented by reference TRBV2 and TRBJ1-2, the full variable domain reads EPEVTQTPSHQVTQMGQEVILRCVPISNHLYFYWYRQILGQKVEFLVSFYNNEISEKSEIFDDQFSVERPDGSNFTLKIRSTKLEDSAMYFCASTLGTGNYGYTFGSGTRLTVV.

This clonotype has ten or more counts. DNA for the CDR3: TGCAGCGTTGGGGGACTAGCGGGAGTTAGCACAGATACGCAGTATTTT. Amino acid sequence: CSVGGLAGVSTDTQYF. The V call is TRBV29-1, the J call TRBJ2-3; 14 bases match TRBD2. The length of the CDR3 is 16 residues. Trimming at V came to 4 bases and at J to 0 bases, leaving 3 bases not matched to a gene. The germline V gene has CDR1 SQVTM and CDR2 ANQGSEA.

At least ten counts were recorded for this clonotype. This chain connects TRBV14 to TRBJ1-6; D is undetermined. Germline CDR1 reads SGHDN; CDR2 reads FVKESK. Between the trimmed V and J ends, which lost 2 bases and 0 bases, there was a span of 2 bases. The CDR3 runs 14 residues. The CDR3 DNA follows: TGTGCCAGCAGCCAATACTCCTATAATTCACCCCTCCACTTT. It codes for CASSQYSYNSPLHF.

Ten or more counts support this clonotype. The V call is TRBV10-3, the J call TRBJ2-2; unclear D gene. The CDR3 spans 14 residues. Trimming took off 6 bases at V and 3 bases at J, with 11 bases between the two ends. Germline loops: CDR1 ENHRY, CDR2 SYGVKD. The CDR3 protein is CAIRPTDYTGELFF. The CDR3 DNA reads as TGTGCCATCAGACCAACAGATTACACCGGGGAGCTGTTTTTT.

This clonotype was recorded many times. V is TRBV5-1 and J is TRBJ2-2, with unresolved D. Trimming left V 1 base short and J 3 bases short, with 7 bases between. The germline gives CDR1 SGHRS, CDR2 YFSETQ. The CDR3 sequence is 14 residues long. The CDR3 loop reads CASSLNSDTGELFF. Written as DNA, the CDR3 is TGCGCCAGCAGCTTGAACAGCGACACCGGGGAGCTGTTTTTT.